What follows describes a single T cell receptor beta chain. Its antigen is as yet unknown. Per the study methods: Quality scores were absent from the junction-only immunoSEQ sequences, so filtering differed. The table came from immunoSEQ multiplex PCR; TCRdb's copy has only in-frame clones and leaves some out. The V and J calls and clone size are taken from that table; D and trimming were inferred from the DNA. The sample consists of fewer than 200,000 clones, 85% to 95% of them appearing once. The data derive from a study of shared clonotypes between healthy human individuals. Study findings and constraints: Rarefaction exposed incomplete sorted-subset sequencing despite large depth. Larger estimated richness was generally recorded for naive subsets relative to memory subsets.

CDR3 size: 14 residues. Trimming shortened V by 5 bases and J by 3 bases, and 14 bases separated the two germline ends. CDR1 and CDR2 from the germline V gene are KGHSH and LQKENI. The sequenced sample consisted of naive CD4+ T cells sorted from blood. Documented subset: CD45RA+ positively selected. This TCR came from a woman aged 30 to 39 in good health. This chain links TRBV18 with TRBJ2-7; no firm D call. The CDR3 spells CASSMGRTSYEQYF. The DNA of the CDR3 is TGTGCCAGCTCAATGGGCAGGACGAGCTACGAGCAGTACTTC.